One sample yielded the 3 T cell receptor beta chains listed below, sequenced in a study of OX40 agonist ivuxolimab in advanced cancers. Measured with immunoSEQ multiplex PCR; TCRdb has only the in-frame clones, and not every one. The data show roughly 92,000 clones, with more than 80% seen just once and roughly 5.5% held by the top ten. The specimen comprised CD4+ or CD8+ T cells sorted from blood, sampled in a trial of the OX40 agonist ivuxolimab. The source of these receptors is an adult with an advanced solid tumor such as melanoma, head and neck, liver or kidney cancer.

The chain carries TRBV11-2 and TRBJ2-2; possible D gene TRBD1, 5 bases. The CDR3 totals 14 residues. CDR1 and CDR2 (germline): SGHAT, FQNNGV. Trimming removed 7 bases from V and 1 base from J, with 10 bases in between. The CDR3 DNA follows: TGTGCCAGCAAAAAGACAGAGAACACCGGGGAGCTGTTTTTT. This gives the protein CASKKTENTGELFF.

The DNA of the CDR3 is TGCGCCAGCAGAGAGAGGGGAGTGCCAGGGGGAAACTATGGCTACACCTTC. As protein: CASRERGVPGGNYGYTF. The rearrangement uses TRBV5-1 and TRBJ1-2, with TRBD1 matching 7 bases. CDR1 is SGHRS, CDR2 YFSETQ, per germline. J lost 2 bases, V lost 5 bases, and 15 bases had no gene match. The CDR3 totals 17 residues.

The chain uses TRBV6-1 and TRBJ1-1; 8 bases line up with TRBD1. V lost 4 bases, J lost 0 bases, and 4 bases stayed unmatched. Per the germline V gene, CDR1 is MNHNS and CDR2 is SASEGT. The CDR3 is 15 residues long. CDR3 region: CASSARQGLNTEAFF. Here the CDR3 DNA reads TGTGCCAGCAGTGCCCGACAGGGGTTGAACACTGAAGCTTTCTTT.